These 29 T cell receptor beta chains share one sample of origin, sequenced in a study of human T cells and chemical hapten exposure. As for time point: pre-sensitization, week 0. Treatment described: therapeutic diphenylcyclopropenone sensitization with weekly scalp DPC. TCRdb fed the RACE reads into MiXCR, producing one record per CDR3 protein. The sample carries approximately 52,000 distinct CDR3 sequences, around a tenth recorded once. The specimen comprised whole blood, sampled in connection with sensitization to the hapten diphenylcyclopropenone (DPC). The receptor set was obtained from a woman between 35 and 50 years old with alopecia areata. Some clones in this sample may be carry-over from other donors' samples.

This clonotype was counted many times. The rearrangement links TRBV24-1 to TRBJ2-5; no definite D call. The CDR3 extends over 13 amino acids. CDR1 and CDR2 from the germline V gene are KGHDR and SFDVKD. Trimming took 9 bases from V and 0 from J, leaving 10 bases between them. CDR3 residues: CATRMGNQETQYF. CDR3 nucleotides: TGTGCCACCCGAATGGGTAACCAAGAGACCCAGTACTTC.

This clonotype came up a few times. The rearrangement uses TRBV15 and TRBJ2-5; TRBD2 aligns across 10 bases. Per the germline V gene, CDR1 is LNHNV and CDR2 is YYDKDF (reference sequence). The CDR3 totals 15 residues. Trimming cost V 3 bases and J 4 bases; bases outside gene matches: 5. CDR3 region: CATSSGRLAGETQYF. DNA of the CDR3: TGTGCCACCAGCAGCGGCCGACTAGCGGGAGAGACCCAGTACTTC. The variable domain in full, completed from reference TRBV15 and TRBJ2-5, reads DAMVIQNPRYQVTQFGKPVTLSCSQTLNHNVMYWYQQKSSQAPKLLFHYYDKDFNNEADTPDNFQSRRPNTSFCFLDIRSPGLGDTAMYLCATSSGRLAGETQYFGPGTRLLVL.

This clonotype was observed a few times. The chain has TRBV6-5 and TRBJ2-7; D perhaps matches TRBD2 (6 bases). Trimming took off 6 bases at V and 0 bases at J, with 15 bases between the two ends. Germline assignment: CDR1 MNHEY and CDR2 SVGAGI. This CDR3 is 15 amino acids long. CDR3 bases: TGTGCCAGCAGGGAGCCGGGGAGGAGCTCCTACGAGCAGTACTTC. This gives the protein CASREPGRSSYEQYF.

At least ten counts were recorded for this clonotype. This chain uses TRBV20-1 with TRBJ1-5, with a possible D match to TRBD1 (5 bases). Trimming pared 2 bases from V and 3 bases from J, leaving 8 bases between. The CDR3 spans 13 residues. Germline CDR1 is DFQATT and CDR2 is SNEGSKA (reference sequence). CDR3 amino acids: CSARFRANQPQHF. The CDR3 bases are TGCAGTGCTAGATTCAGGGCCAATCAGCCCCAGCATTTT.

This clonotype was detected ten times or more. The J gene is TRBJ2-7, the V gene TRBV10-3, with no clear D. The V end lost 3 bases, the J end lost 5 bases, and 8 bases lay between the germline ends. The CDR3 runs to 12 residues. Germline CDR1 ENHRY, CDR2 SYGVKD. The CDR3 DNA sequence: TGTGCCATCAGTGACCAGGTCCACGAGCAGTACTTC. It is translated as CAISDQVHEQYF.

This clonotype was seen a few times. V and J are TRBV28 and TRBJ2-7; D possibly corresponds to TRBD2 (7 bases). The V end lost 3 bases, the J end lost 4 bases, and 19 bases lay between the germline ends. Germline V gene lookup returns CDR1 MDHEN and CDR2 SYDVKM. The CDR3 has 16 residues. The CDR3 region is CASSFEAWGGRYEQYF. CDR3 DNA: TGTGCCAGCAGTTTTGAGGCTTGGGGGGGCAGATACGAGCAGTACTTC.

This clonotype was seen a few times. The chain joins TRBV19 to TRBJ2-7, with 8 bases lining up with TRBD2. This CDR3 is built from 14 residues. V was clipped by 4 bases and J by 1 base; unmatched bases: 3. The germline V gene has CDR1 LNHDA and CDR2 SQIVND (reference sequence). The CDR3 loop is CASSTAGGSYEQYF. CDR3 sequence (DNA): TGTGCCAGTAGTACCGCGGGGGGATCCTACGAGCAGTACTTC. Full variable domain (remainder filled in from reference TRBV19 and TRBJ2-7): DGGITQSPKYLFRKEGQNVTLSCEQNLNHDAMYWYRQDPGQGLRLIYYSQIVNDFQKGDIAEGYSVSREKKESFPLTVTSAQKNPTAFYLCASSTAGGSYEQYFGPGTRLTVT.

About this clonotype: A much larger clone lies one base from this, so it may be a read error. The V gene is TRBV5-1, the J gene TRBJ2-7; D is perhaps TRBD2 (5 bases). The CDR3 is made up of 13 amino acids. Germline values: CDR1 SGHRS, CDR2 YFSETQ. The CDR3 spells CVSSLTGAYEQYF. The CDR3 DNA reads TGCGTCAGCAGCTTGACCGGGGCCTACGAGCAGTACTTC.

This clonotype was seen many times. J is TRBJ1-1 and V is TRBV28; possible D gene TRBD1, 5 bases. The CDR3 sequence is 13 residues long. V lost 2 bases and J lost 1, with 5 bases in between. CDR1 and CDR2 from the germline V gene are MDHEN and SYDVKM. The DNA of the CDR3 is TGTGCCAGCAGTTTAGGGGGGAACACTGAAGCTTTCTTT. It yields the protein CASSLGGNTEAFF.

This clonotype has a count of ten or more. This chain connects TRBV10-2 to TRBJ1-6; 12 bases map to TRBD1. The CDR3 totals 16 residues. Germline CDR1 and CDR2: WSHSY and SAAADI. With 2 bases clipped from V and 14 bases from J, the junction kept 10 bases outside the gene matches. Here the CDR3 reads CASSEIGGQGASALHF. The CDR3 DNA follows: TGCGCCAGCAGTGAGATAGGGGGACAGGGGGCATCCGCCCTCCACTTT.

On this clonotype itself: Possible read error: a much larger clone is one base away. The rearrangement links TRBV11-2 to TRBJ2-7; 8 bases map to TRBD1. From germline, CDR1 is SGHAT and CDR2 FQNNGV. The CDR3 runs 18 residues. V gave up 2 bases and J gave up 6 bases; unmatched junction bases: 18. The CDR3: CASSLRDGRQGRTCEQYF. Written as DNA, the CDR3 is TGTGCCAGCAGCTTACGAGATGGGCGACAGGGGCGCACCTGCGAGCAGTACTTC.

In its sample, this clonotype was seen a few times. The genes are TRBV6-1 and TRBJ2-4; D is undetermined. The CDR3 covers 14 residues. The germline V and J ends were trimmed by 7 bases and 2 bases, with 12 bases remaining between them. CDR1 is MNHNS and CDR2 is SASEGT in the germline V gene. CDR3 sequence: CASKPQVSKNIQYF. Here the CDR3 DNA reads TGTGCCAGCAAGCCGCAAGTATCCAAAAACATTCAGTACTTC.

V usage is TRBV14 and J usage is TRBJ2-2; TRBD1 matches at 9 bases. J gave up 3 bases and V 6 bases, and 2 bases lay outside the gene matches. This CDR3 is built from 14 residues. Germline V gives CDR1 SGHDN, CDR2 FVKESK. The CDR3 sequence: CASRRQGDTGELFF. As DNA, the CDR3 is TGTGCCAGCAGAAGACAGGGGGACACCGGGGAGCTGTTTTTT. The entire variable domain, with the rest obtained from reference TRBV14 and TRBJ2-2, is as follows: EAGVTQFPSHSVIEKGQTVTLRCDPISGHDNLYWYRRVMGKEIKFLLHFVKESKQDESGMPNNRFLAERTGGTYSTLKVQPAELEDSGVYFCASRRQGDTGELFFGEGSRLTVL.

The chain is built from TRBV4-1 and TRBJ2-5, with TRBD1 matching over 7 bases. The germline CDR1 and CDR2 sequences are MGHRA and YSYEKL. There are 14 residues in the CDR3. V lost 5 bases and J lost 4; bases outside the gene matches: 7. DNA for the CDR3: TGCGCCAGCAGCTACCTACAGGGGCGAGAGACCCAGTACTTC. Translated: CASSYLQGRETQYF.

There are a few counts of this clonotype. The J gene is TRBJ2-3, the V gene TRBV12-3 or TRBV12-4, with D perhaps matching TRBD2 (7 bases). With 6 bases removed from V and 3 bases from J, the gap between germline ends came to 10 bases. The CDR3 covers 13 residues. The CDR3 reads CASRGGETDTQYF. CDR3 nucleotides: TGTGCCAGCAGAGGGGGGGAGACAGATACGCAGTATTTT.

Ten or more counts support this clonotype. The J gene is TRBJ2-5, the V gene TRBV20-1, with 11 bases fitting TRBD2. The CDR3 is 16 residues long. Germline V gene lookup returns CDR1 DFQATT and CDR2 SNEGSKA (reference sequence). The V gene end was trimmed by 0 bases and the J gene end by 4 bases; junction bases not matched to a gene: 7. DNA of the CDR3: TGCAGTGCTAGAGAGGTGACTAGCGGGGATCTAGAGACCCAGTACTTC. Encoded protein: CSAREVTSGDLETQYF.

The chain has TRBV25-1 and TRBJ2-7; tentative D call: TRBD1 (5 bases). This CDR3 is 14 amino acids long. Germline CDR1 reads MGHDK; CDR2 reads SYGVNS. The germline V and J ends were trimmed by 7 bases and 0 bases, with 13 bases remaining between them. CDR3 amino acids: CASMRTPISYEQYF. CDR3 nucleotides: TGTGCCAGCATGCGGACACCGATCTCCTACGAGCAGTACTTC.

This clonotype was seen ten or more times. The junction does not match germline at one end; this may be a read error. This chain uses TRBV28 with TRBJ1-1; D unclear. The V gene's germline CDR1 is MDHEN and CDR2 SYDVKM. The CDR3 consists of 12 residues. DNA for the CDR3: TGTGCCAGCAGCTTATCTAACACTGAAGCTTTCTTT. Amino acids: CASSLSNTEAFF.

In this sample, this clonotype turned up many times. The rearrangement joins TRBV9 to TRBJ1-1; D remains ambiguous. The CDR3 totals 15 residues. The ends were cut back, 4 bases at V and 6 bases at J, with 19 bases in the middle. Germline CDR1 reads SGDLS; CDR2 reads YYNGEE. In nucleotides, the CDR3 is TGTGCCAGCAGCTTTGGACCAGTAAGTAACGCTGAAGCTTTCTTT. Translated, it gives CASSFGPVSNAEAFF.

This clonotype was picked up many times. The chain carries TRBV15 and TRBJ1-4, with D hard to call. The CDR3 is made up of 13 amino acids. Germline V gene data show CDR1 as LNHNV and CDR2 as YYDKDF (reference sequence). V lost 5 bases to trimming and J lost 4 bases, with 8 bases between them. The CDR3 here is CATSATDNEKLFF. The CDR3 region has the DNA TGTGCCACCAGCGCGACGGATAATGAAAAACTGTTTTTT. Filled out from reference TRBV15 and TRBJ1-4, the complete variable domain reads DAMVIQNPRYQVTQFGKPVTLSCSQTLNHNVMYWYQQKSSQAPKLLFHYYDKDFNNEADTPDNFQSRRPNTSFCFLDIRSPGLGDTAMYLCATSATDNEKLFFGSGTQLSVL.

At least ten counts were recorded for this clonotype. The chain couples TRBV7-3 to TRBJ1-2; 10 bases are a match to TRBD1. The CDR3 covers 13 residues. Germline V CDR1 and CDR2: SGHTA, FQGTGA. V trimming: 8 bases; J trimming: 6 bases; junction bases outside the gene matches: 6. CDR3: CASATGTGDGYTF. In DNA form, the CDR3 reads TGTGCCAGCGCCACCGGGACAGGGGATGGCTACACCTTC.

This clonotype came up many times. The V gene is TRBV2, the J gene TRBJ1-2; TRBD1 agrees at 7 bases. The CDR3 covers 15 residues. In germline, CDR1 is SNHLY, CDR2 FYNNEI. V dropped 7 bases and J dropped 4; count of bases not matched to a gene: 12. CDR3 amino acids: CASKMEGAPGYGYTF. Written as DNA, the CDR3 is TGTGCCAGCAAGATGGAGGGGGCGCCGGGCTATGGCTACACCTTC. The full variable domain, rest sourced from reference TRBV2 and TRBJ1-2, is EPEVTQTPSHQVTQMGQEVILRCVPISNHLYFYWYRQILGQKVEFLVSFYNNEISEKSEIFDDQFSVERPDGSNFTLKIRSTKLEDSAMYFCASKMEGAPGYGYTFGSGTRLTVV.

This clonotype was picked up many times. The chain couples TRBV27 to TRBJ2-3, with D possibly TRBD2 on 5 matching bases. Trimming cost V 4 bases and J 6 bases, with 11 bases left between them. Germline loops: CDR1 MNHEY, CDR2 SMNVEV (reference sequence). The CDR3 loop spans 13 amino acids. As DNA, the CDR3 is TGTGCCAGCAGTTCACTAGAATGGGATACGCAGTATTTT. Translation: CASSSLEWDTQYF.

This clonotype showed up just a few times. The chain has TRBV4-1 and TRBJ2-2; D not resolved. Germline assignment: CDR1 MGHRA and CDR2 YSYEKL. With 0 bases removed from V and 7 bases from J, the gap between germline ends came to 12 bases. The CDR3 contains 15 residues. CDR3 protein: CASSQDSRTNGELFF. The CDR3 nucleotides are TGCGCCAGCAGCCAAGATTCCCGGACCAACGGGGAGCTGTTTTTT.

The sample holds many counts of this clonotype. The rearrangement joins TRBV24-1 to TRBJ2-1, with 12 bases lining up with TRBD2. Germline CDR1 is KGHDR and CDR2 is SFDVKD. Trimming took 3 bases from V and 7 from J; bases not matched to a gene: 12. The CDR3 contains 18 residues. The CDR3 spells CATSDPILTSGGRNEQFF. The CDR3 DNA sequence: TGTGCCACCAGTGATCCTATACTGACTAGCGGGGGAAGGAATGAGCAGTTCTTC.

In its sample, this clonotype was seen many times. CDR3 loop: CASSAQGRGTEAFF. CDR3 in DNA: TGTGCCAGCAGCGCGCAGGGACGCGGCACTGAAGCTTTCTTT. V gene TRBV7-3 combines with J gene TRBJ1-1; possible D gene TRBD1, 5 bases. V was clipped by 5 bases and J by 4 bases, with 14 bases between them. The V gene's germline CDR1 is SGHTA and CDR2 FQGTGA. The CDR3 loop spans 14 amino acids.

This clonotype was counted between two and nine times. V and J are TRBV7-7 and TRBJ2-2, with 8 bases lining up with TRBD1. The CDR3 covers 15 residues. The germline V gene has CDR1 SSHAT and CDR2 FNYEAQ (reference sequence). The trim removed 5 bases at V and 4 bases at J, leaving 6 bases unmatched. The CDR3 loop is CASSPTTGGTGELFF. The CDR3 nucleotides are TGTGCCAGCAGCCCTACTACAGGGGGCACCGGGGAGCTGTTTTTT.

This clonotype was detected ten times or more. The chain combines TRBV20-1 with TRBJ2-1, with 8 bases identical to TRBD2. The V gene end was trimmed by 6 bases and the J gene end by 5 bases; junction bases not matched to a gene: 6. Germline V gene data show CDR1 as DFQATT and CDR2 as SNEGSKA (reference sequence). This CDR3 comprises 13 residues. CDR3 sequence reads: CSAPSGGHNEQFF. CDR3 DNA sequence: TGCAGTGCCCCGAGCGGGGGCCACAATGAGCAGTTCTTC.

Comment on this clonotype: One junction end disagrees with the germline gene, perhaps due to a read error. The chain has TRBV19 and TRBJ2-6; weak D call: TRBD1 (5 bases). This CDR3 has 17 amino acids. Germline CDR1 LNHDA, CDR2 SQIVND (reference sequence). The CDR3 sequence: CASSRTSSRSGANVPTF. The CDR3 region has the DNA TGTGCCAGTAGTAGGACATCCTCCCGCTCTGGGGCCAACGTCCCGACTTTC.